This T cell receptor beta chain was retrieved from a study of CD8 T cells in ankylosing spondylitis. Study-wide points: About eight highly homologous variants made up a TCR beta motif that seemed to typify ankylosing spondylitis blood. Researchers report that disease-linked clones proved CD8+ and relatively rare in peripheral blood. Reports say disease-linked clones showed up significantly more in matched ankylosing spondylitis synovial fluid.

This clonotype was seen at least ten times. Antigen specificity is unknown. MiXCR was run by TCRdb on the 5' RACE reads, yielding one entry per CDR3 protein. Here the sample spans 200,000 to 300,000 distinct CDR3 sequences, about 24% being singletons. Germline lookup yields CDR1 SGHRS and CDR2 YFSETQ. V trimming: 4 bases; J trimming: 7 bases; junction bases outside the gene matches: 7. The CDR3 sequence is 14 residues long. This chain connects TRBV5-1 to TRBJ2-1, with 8 bases identical to TRBD1. The TCR sequence derives from a male donor with ankylosing spondylitis or in good health (not recorded which). The sample taken for sequencing was blood, either unsorted or a sorted T cell fraction (not recorded which). Here the CDR3 DNA reads TGCGCCAGCAGCGGTCAGGGGGCGGGGAATGAGCAGTTCTTC. This codes for CASSGQGAGNEQFF.